Listed below are T cell receptor beta chains from one sample, sequenced in a study of CD8 T cells in Susac syndrome. TCRdb ran MiXCR on the immunoSEQ multiplex PCR reads and lists one entry per CDR3 protein. The data show about 250,000 distinct CDR3 sequences, just over 90% seen once. Sequenced: CD4+ T cells from PBMCs. The receptors were gathered from a human donor with multiple sclerosis. CDR3s include the opening cysteine and the closing phenylalanine or tryptophan. The D gene is left open where the match is weak. The size field is filled for only some rows; it gives once, few, many or a size class.

NA	TRBV30	TRBJ2-3	NA	CAWSGQGTDTQYF	TGTGCCTGGAGTGGGCAGGGGACAGATACGCAGTATTTT
once	TRBV28	TRBJ1-5	TRBD1	CASSLIEGAGNQPQHF	TGTGCCAGCAGTTTAATAGAGGGGGCTGGAAATCAGCCCCAGCATTTT
NA	TRBV7-6	TRBJ2-2	TRBD2	CASSPGSGTNTGELFF	TGTGCCAGCAGCCCGGGTAGCGGGACGAACACCGGGGAGCTGTTTTTT
NA	TRBV18	TRBJ2-5	NA	CASSPRASQETQYF	TGTGCCAGCTCACCGCGGGCCTCCCAAGAGACCCAGTACTTC
NA	TRBV4-1	TRBJ2-5	TRBD1	CASSQVGTAQETQYF	TGCGCCAGCAGCCAAGTTGGGACAGCACAAGAGACCCAGTACTTC
NA	TRBV20-1	TRBJ1-2	NA	CSARRGGGDYGYTF	TGCAGTGCTAGAAGGGGAGGGGGAGATTATGGCTACACCTTC
NA	TRBV5-4	TRBJ1-2	TRBD1	CASSSGQLDFGYGYTF	TGTGCCAGCAGCTCGGGACAGCTCGATTTTGGCTATGGCTACACCTTC
NA	TRBV7-3	TRBJ2-2	TRBD2	CASSLFPSSGATGELFF	TGTGCCAGCAGCTTATTCCCCTCTAGCGGGGCCACCGGGGAGCTGTTTTTT
NA	TRBV3-1	TRBJ2-2	NA	CASSHPRDTGELFF	TGTGCCAGCAGCCACCCCCGGGACACCGGGGAGCTGTTTTTT
few	TRBV12-3/TRBV12-4	TRBJ1-1	NA	CASSPRNTEAFF	TGTGCCAGCAGTCCGAGGAACACTGAAGCTTTCTTT
NA	TRBV7-9	TRBJ2-7	NA	CASSPRHTKPSSYEQYF	TGTGCCAGCAGCCCGCGACATACCAAGCCGAGCTCCTACGAGCAGTACTTC
NA	TRBV6-5	TRBJ2-6	TRBD1	CASSYSQTGSGANVLTF	TGTGCCAGCAGTTACTCGCAGACAGGGTCTGGGGCCAACGTCCTGACTTTC
NA	TRBV7-3	TRBJ2-7	TRBD2	CASSPSGGGSYEQYF	TGTGCCAGCAGCCCGAGCGGGGGAGGCTCCTACGAGCAGTACTTC
once	TRBV3-1	TRBJ2-4	TRBD2	CASSGTSGGIQYF	TGTGCCAGCAGCGGGACTAGTGGGGGCATTCAGTACTTC
NA	TRBV30	TRBJ1-2	NA	CACRGHKNYGYTF	TGTGCCTGTCGGGGACACAAAAACTATGGCTACACCTTC
NA	TRBV15	TRBJ2-6	NA	CATSRVGSGANVLTF	TGTGCCACCAGCAGAGTTGGATCTGGGGCCAACGTCCTGACTTTC
few	TRBV12-3/TRBV12-4	TRBJ2-5	NA	CASSGTNQETQYF	TGTGCCAGCAGTGGGACCAACCAAGAGACCCAGTACTTC